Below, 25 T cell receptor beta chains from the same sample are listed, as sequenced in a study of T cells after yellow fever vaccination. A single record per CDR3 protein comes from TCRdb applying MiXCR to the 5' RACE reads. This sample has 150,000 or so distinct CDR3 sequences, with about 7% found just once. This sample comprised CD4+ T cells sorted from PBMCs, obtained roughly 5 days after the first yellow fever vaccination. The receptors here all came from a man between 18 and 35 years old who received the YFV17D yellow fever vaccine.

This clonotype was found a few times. CDR3 DNA: TGCGCCAGCAGCCAAGATCTCGCACGGGGAAACACTGAAGCTTTCTTT. Residues: CASSQDLARGNTEAFF. The chain recombines TRBV4-3 with TRBJ1-1; D not certain. V dropped 0 bases and J dropped 2 bases, with 13 bases sitting between them. This CDR3 region has 16 residues. Germline values: CDR1 LGHNA, CDR2 YSLEER.

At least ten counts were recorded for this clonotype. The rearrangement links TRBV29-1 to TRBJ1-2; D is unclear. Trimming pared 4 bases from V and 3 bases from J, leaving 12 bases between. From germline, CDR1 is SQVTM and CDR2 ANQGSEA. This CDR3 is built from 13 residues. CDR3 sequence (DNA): TGCAGCGTTGGAGCCGACGGATACTATGGCTACACCTTC. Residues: CSVGADGYYGYTF.

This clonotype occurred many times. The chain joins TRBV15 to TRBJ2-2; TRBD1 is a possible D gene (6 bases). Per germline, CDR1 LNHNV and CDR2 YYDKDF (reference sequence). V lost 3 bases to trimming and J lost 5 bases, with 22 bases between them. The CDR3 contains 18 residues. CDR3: CATSSQGSSQFFTGELFF. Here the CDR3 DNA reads TGTGCCACCAGCAGCCAGGGGTCCTCTCAATTTTTTACCGGGGAGCTGTTTTTT.

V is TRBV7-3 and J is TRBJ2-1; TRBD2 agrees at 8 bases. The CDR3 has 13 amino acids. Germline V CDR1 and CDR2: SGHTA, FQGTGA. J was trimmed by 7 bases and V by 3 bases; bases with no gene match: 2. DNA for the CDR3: TGTGCCAGCAGCTTTGGCGGGAGGAATGAGCAGTTCTTC. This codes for CASSFGGRNEQFF.

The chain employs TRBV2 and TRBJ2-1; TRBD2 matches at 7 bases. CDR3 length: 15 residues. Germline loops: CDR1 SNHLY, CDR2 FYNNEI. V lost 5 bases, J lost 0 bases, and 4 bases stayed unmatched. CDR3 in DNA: TGTGCCAGCAGTAAAGGCGGGAGCTCCTACAATGAGCAGTTCTTC. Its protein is CASSKGGSSYNEQFF.

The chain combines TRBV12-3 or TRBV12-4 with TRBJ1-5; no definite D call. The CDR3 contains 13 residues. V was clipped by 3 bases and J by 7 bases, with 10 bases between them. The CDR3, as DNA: TGTGCCAGCAGTTTGTACAGTGAACAGCCCCAGCATTTT. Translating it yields CASSLYSEQPQHF.

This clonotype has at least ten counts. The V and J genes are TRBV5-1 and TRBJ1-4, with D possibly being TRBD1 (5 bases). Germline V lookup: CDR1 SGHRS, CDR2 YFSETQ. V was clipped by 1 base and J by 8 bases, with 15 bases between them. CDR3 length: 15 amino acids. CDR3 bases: TGCGCCAGCAGCTTGAGGTCTATCGGGACCGAAAAACTGTTTTTT. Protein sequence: CASSLRSIGTEKLFF.

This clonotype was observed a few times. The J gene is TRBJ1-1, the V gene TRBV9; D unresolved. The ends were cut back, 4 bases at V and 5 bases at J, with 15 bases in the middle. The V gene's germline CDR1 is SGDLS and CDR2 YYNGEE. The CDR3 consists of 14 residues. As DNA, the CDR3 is TGTGCCAGCAGCCAAACCCTAACGGGTACTGAAGCTTTCTTT. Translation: CASSQTLTGTEAFF.

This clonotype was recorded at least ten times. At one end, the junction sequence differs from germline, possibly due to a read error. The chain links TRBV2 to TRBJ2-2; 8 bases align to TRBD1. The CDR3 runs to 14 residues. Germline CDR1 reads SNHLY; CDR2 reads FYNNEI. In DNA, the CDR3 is TGTGCCAGCACTGAAGGACAGGGCACCGGGGAGCTGTTTTTT. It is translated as CASTEGQGTGELFF.

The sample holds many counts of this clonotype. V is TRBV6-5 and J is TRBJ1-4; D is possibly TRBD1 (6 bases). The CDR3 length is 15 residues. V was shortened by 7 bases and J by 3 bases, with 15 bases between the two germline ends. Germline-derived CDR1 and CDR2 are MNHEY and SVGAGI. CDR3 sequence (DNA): TGTGCCAGCACGGGGGCCGGGGCCCCTAATGAAAAACTGTTTTTT. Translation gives CASTGAGAPNEKLFF.

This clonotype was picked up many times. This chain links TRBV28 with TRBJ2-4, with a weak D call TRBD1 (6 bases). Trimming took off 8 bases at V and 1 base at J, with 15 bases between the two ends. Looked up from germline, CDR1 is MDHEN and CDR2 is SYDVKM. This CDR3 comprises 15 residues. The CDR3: CASSGPGAAKNIQYF. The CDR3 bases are TGTGCCAGCTCCGGTCCAGGGGCGGCCAAAAACATTCAGTACTTC.

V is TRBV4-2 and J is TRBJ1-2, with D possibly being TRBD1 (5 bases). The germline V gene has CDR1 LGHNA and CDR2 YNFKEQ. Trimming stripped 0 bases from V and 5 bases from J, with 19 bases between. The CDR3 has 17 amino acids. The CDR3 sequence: CASSQDASGAGGYGYTF. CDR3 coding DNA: TGTGCCAGCAGCCAAGATGCGTCGGGCGCTGGGGGGTATGGCTACACCTTC.

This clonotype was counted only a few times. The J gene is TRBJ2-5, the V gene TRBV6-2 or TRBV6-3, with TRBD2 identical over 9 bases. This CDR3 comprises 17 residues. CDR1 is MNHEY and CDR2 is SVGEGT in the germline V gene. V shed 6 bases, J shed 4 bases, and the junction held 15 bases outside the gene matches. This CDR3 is CASSPPVLVAGVETQYF. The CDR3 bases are TGTGCCAGCAGCCCCCCCGTGCTCGTAGCGGGGGTAGAGACCCAGTACTTC.

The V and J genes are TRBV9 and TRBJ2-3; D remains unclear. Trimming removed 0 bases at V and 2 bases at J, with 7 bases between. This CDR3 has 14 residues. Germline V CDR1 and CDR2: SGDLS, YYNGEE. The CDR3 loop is CASSVATSTDTQYF. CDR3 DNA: TGTGCCAGCAGCGTAGCTACTTCCACAGATACGCAGTATTTT.

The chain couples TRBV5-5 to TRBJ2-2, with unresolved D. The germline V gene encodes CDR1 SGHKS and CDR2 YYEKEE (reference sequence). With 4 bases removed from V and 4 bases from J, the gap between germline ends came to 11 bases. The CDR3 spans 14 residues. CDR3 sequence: CASSPGIFTGELFF. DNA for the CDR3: TGTGCCAGCAGCCCTGGGATCTTCACCGGGGAGCTGTTTTTT. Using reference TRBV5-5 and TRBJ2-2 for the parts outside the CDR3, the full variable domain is DAGVTQSPTHLIKTRGQQVTLRCSPISGHKSVSWYQQVLGQGPQFIFQYYEKEERGRGNFPDRFSARQFPNYSSELNVNALLLGDSALYLCASSPGIFTGELFFGEGSRLTVL.

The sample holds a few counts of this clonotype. This CDR3 is CSAPVQGEQYV. The CDR3 DNA is TGCAGTGCCCCGGTCCAAGGAGAGCAGTACGTC. The rearrangement links TRBV20-1 to TRBJ2-7, with D unclear. Germline V gives CDR1 DFQATT, CDR2 SNEGSKA (reference sequence). CDR3 length: 11 residues. The V end was cut by 6 bases, the J end by 7 bases, with 13 bases between.

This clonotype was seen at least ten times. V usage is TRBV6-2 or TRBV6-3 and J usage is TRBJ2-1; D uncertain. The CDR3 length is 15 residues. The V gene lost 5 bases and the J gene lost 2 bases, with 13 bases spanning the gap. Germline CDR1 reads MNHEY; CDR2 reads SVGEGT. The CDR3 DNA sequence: TGTGCCAGCAGTCGTTATGGCCGACCCTACAATGAGCAGTTCTTC. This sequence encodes CASSRYGRPYNEQFF.

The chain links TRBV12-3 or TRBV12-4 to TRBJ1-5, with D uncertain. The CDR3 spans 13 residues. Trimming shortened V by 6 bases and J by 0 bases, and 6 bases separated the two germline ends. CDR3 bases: TGTGCCAGCAGAACCAGTAGCAATCAGCCCCAGCATTTT. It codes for CASRTSSNQPQHF.

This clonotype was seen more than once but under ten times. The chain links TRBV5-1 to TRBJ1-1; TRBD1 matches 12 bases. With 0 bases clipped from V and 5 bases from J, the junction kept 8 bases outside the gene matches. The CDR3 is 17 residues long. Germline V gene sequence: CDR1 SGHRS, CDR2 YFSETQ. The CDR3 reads CASSLAWGQGARTEAFF. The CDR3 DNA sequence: TGCGCCAGCAGCTTGGCCTGGGGACAGGGGGCGCGAACTGAAGCTTTCTTT.

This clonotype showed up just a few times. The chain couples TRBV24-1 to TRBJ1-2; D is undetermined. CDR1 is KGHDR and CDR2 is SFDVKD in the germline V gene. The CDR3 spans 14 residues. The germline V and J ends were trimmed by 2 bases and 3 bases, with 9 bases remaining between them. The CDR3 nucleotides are TGTGCCACCAGTGATTCCTGGGTGGACTATGGCTACACCTTC. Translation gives CATSDSWVDYGYTF.

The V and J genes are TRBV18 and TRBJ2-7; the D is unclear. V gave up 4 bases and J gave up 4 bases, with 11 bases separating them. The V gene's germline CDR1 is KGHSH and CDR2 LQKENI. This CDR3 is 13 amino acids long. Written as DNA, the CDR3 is TGTGCCAGCTCACTCTATGGCGGTTACGAGCAGTACTTC. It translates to CASSLYGGYEQYF.

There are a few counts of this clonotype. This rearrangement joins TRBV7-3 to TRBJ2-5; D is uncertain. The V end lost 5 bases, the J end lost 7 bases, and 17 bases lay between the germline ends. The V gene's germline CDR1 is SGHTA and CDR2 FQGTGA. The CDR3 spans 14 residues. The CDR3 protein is CASSHGTARGTQYF. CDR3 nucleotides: TGTGCCAGCAGCCACGGCACAGCCCGAGGGACCCAGTACTTC.

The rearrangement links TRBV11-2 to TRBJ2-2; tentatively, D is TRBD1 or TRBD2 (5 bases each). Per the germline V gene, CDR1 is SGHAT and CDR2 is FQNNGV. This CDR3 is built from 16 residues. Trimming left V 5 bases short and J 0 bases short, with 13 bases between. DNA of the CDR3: TGTGCCAGCAGCGTCACCGGGACGTCGAACACCGGGGAGCTGTTTTTT. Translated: CASSVTGTSNTGELFF.

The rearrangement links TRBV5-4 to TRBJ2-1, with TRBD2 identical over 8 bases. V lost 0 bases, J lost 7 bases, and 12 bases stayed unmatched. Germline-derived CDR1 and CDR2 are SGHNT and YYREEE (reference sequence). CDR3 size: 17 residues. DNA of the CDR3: TGTGCCAGCAGCTTGGCTGGGGCGGGGGGTATGGTAAATGAGCAGTTCTTC. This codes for CASSLAGAGGMVNEQFF.

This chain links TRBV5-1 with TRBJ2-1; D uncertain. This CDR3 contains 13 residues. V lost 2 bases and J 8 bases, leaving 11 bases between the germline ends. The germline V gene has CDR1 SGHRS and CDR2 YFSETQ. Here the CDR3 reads CASSFSSWDEQFF. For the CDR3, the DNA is TGCGCCAGCAGCTTTAGCTCATGGGATGAGCAGTTCTTC.